The rows below give T cell receptor beta chains drawn from one sample of a study of OX40 agonist ivuxolimab in advanced cancers. Here immunoSEQ multiplex PCR was the method, and the copy in TCRdb shows in-frame clones only, minus some. Here the sample spans tens of thousands of clones, 70% to 90% being singletons. The material sequenced was CD4+ or CD8+ T cells sorted from blood, taken in a trial of the OX40 agonist ivuxolimab. The receptors come from an adult with an advanced solid tumor such as melanoma, head and neck, liver or kidney cancer. CDR3s include the opening cysteine and the closing phenylalanine or tryptophan. D genes are given only for firm matches. Expanded clones are given a class, and other clones once, few, many or no size at all.

clone_size	j_call	v_call	d_call	cdr3_nt	cdr3_aa
-	TRBJ2-7	TRBV7-2	TRBD2	TGTGCCAGCAGCTTAGAGGGACTAGCGGGCAACGAGCAGTACTTC	CASSLEGLAGNEQYF
once	TRBJ2-7	TRBV7-9	-	TGTGCCAGCAGCCCACGGGGACACGGGTTCTACGAGCAGTACTTC	CASSPRGHGFYEQYF
-	TRBJ1-1	TRBV6-5	-	TGTGCCAGCAGTCGCGACATTCTGAACACTGAAGCTTTCTTT	CASSRDILNTEAFF
-	TRBJ2-7	TRBV7-6	TRBD2	TGTGCCAGCAGCTTTGCGGGAGAGACCGGGTACTACGAGCAGTACTTC	CASSFAGETGYYEQYF
-	TRBJ2-2	TRBV25-1	-	TGTGCCAGCAGTGTTGGTGCCGGGGAGCTGTTTTTT	CASSVGAGELFF
-	TRBJ2-7	TRBV9	-	TGTGCCAGCAGCGCGGGCTACGAGCAGTACTTC	CASSAGYEQYF
-	TRBJ1-2	TRBV5-4	-	TGTGCCAGCAGCTTGACCAGCGGCTACACCTTC	CASSLTSGYTF
once	TRBJ2-7	TRBV4-1	TRBD2	TGCGCCAGCAGCCAAGAGTTGAGGGGAGGGGAGCAGTACTTC	CASSQELRGGEQYF
-	TRBJ2-2	TRBV18	TRBD2	TGTGCCAGCTCACCACCGACGACTAGCGCAACCGGGGAGCTGTTTTTT	CASSPPTTSATGELFF
-	TRBJ1-6	TRBV28	-	TGTGCCAGCAGTTTCCCGAGGGGGAGGAATTCACCCCTCCACTTT	CASSFPRGRNSPLHF
once	TRBJ2-7	TRBV4-1	-	TGCGCCAGCAGCCAAACAGCTCGCGAGCAGTACTTC	CASSQTAREQYF
once	TRBJ2-1	TRBV4-1	TRBD2	TGCGCCAGCAGCCAACCTAGCGGGAGATCCTACAATGAGCAGTTCTTC	CASSQPSGRSYNEQFF
-	TRBJ1-2	TRBV4-3	-	TGCGCCAGCAGCCAAGTCTCCTCGGACTATGGCTACACCTTC	CASSQVSSDYGYTF
-	TRBJ2-1	TRBV9	TRBD1	TGTGCCAGCAGCATTAGTGCGACAGGGGCGGGCGTTGAGCAGTTCTTC	CASSISATGAGVEQFF
-	TRBJ2-7	TRBV2	TRBD2	TGTGCCAGCAGGCCTGGACTAGGGACTCTAGGGGAGCAGTACTTC	CASRPGLGTLGEQYF
-	TRBJ1-1	TRBV27	TRBD1	TGTGCCAGCAGTTGGTCCCTGACAGGGGGGATGAACACTGAAGCTTTCTTT	CASSWSLTGGMNTEAFF
-	TRBJ1-3	TRBV7-8	-	TGTGCCAGCAGCTTAGGCTGGACAGTGGCTGGAAACACCATATATTTT	CASSLGWTVAGNTIYF
once	TRBJ2-7	TRBV14	-	TGTGCCAGCAGCCCGCAGACAGGTACCTACGAGCAGTACTTC	CASSPQTGTYEQYF
-	TRBJ1-1	TRBV6-5	-	TGTGCCAGCAGTCAGGGTCGGAGCACTGAAGCTTTCTTT	CASSQGRSTEAFF
-	TRBJ2-7	TRBV7-3	-	TGTGCCAGCAGCCCCGGGACCCTCTCGGGCGAGCAGTACTTC	CASSPGTLSGEQYF
-	TRBJ2-7	TRBV29-1	-	TGCAGCGTTGAGGGAGGGCAGGGGGCCTACGAGCAGTACTTC	CSVEGGQGAYEQYF
-	TRBJ1-4	TRBV29-1	TRBD1	TGCAGCGTCGATACCGGGACAGGGGCTGAAAAACTGTTTTTT	CSVDTGTGAEKLFF
-	TRBJ2-7	TRBV5-1	-	TGCGCCAGCAGCTCCGACAGGTCCTACGAGCAGTACTTC	CASSSDRSYEQYF
-	TRBJ2-1	TRBV28	TRBD2	TGTGGGACTAGCGGATACAATGAGCAGTTCTTC	CGTSGYNEQFF
-	TRBJ1-4	TRBV7-9	-	TGTGCCTGGTGGGGGGAAAAACTGTTTTTT	CAWWGEKLFF
-	TRBJ1-3	TRBV7-9	-	TGTGCCAGCAGCCCCCCCGGGGCTGGAAACACCATATATTTT	CASSPPGAGNTIYF
few	TRBJ2-1	TRBV9	TRBD2	TGTGCCAGCAGCGACCCGGGACTAGCATACAATGAGCAGTTCTTC	CASSDPGLAYNEQFF
-	TRBJ2-1	TRBV7-8	-	TGTGCCAGCAGCTCGGGACTTAGCTCCTACAATGAGCAGTTCTTC	CASSSGLSSYNEQFF
-	TRBJ1-1	TRBV6-5	-	TGTGCCAGCGGGACGGCCGAGGGCTCTGAAGCTTTCTTT	CASGTAEGSEAFF
once	TRBJ2-2	TRBV7-9	TRBD1	TGTGCCAGCAGCTTAGGTGGTCAGGGGGCCGGGGAGCTGTTTTTT	CASSLGGQGAGELFF
-	TRBJ1-1	TRBV2	TRBD1	TGTGCCAGAGACAGGGGGCAGGGGAACACTGAAGCTTTCTTT	CARDRGQGNTEAFF
-	TRBJ2-5	TRBV27	-	TGTGCCAGCACCCCTCAGGGGAGAGAGACCCAGTACTTC	CASTPQGRETQYF
once	TRBJ2-7	TRBV4-3	-	TGCGCCAGCAGCCAAGACAGGGCTTTACCCTCCTACGAGCAGTACTTC	CASSQDRALPSYEQYF
few	TRBJ2-7	TRBV7-7	-	TGTGCCAGCAGCTTAGACCCAAATCAGGAGCAGTACTTC	CASSLDPNQEQYF
-	TRBJ2-6	TRBV7-9	-	TGTGCCAGCAGCATCGCGCAATTCTCTGGGGCCAACGTCCTGACTTTC	CASSIAQFSGANVLTF
-	TRBJ2-3	TRBV9	-	TGTGCCAGCAGCGTAGTTGCGACAGCTCAACGACTAGCAGATACGCAGTATTTT	CASSVVATAQRLADTQYF
-	TRBJ2-5	TRBV6-1	TRBD1	TGTGCCAGCAGTGTCAGGGGGACCCAAGAGACCCAGTACTTC	CASSVRGTQETQYF
-	TRBJ1-2	TRBV4-1	-	TGCGCCAGCAGCCAAGACTCAATTTTCCCACGGTATGGCTACACCTTC	CASSQDSIFPRYGYTF
-	TRBJ2-7	TRBV4-2	TRBD2	TGTGCCAGCAGCCAAGGCGGGAGGGCGGACGAGCAGTACTTC	CASSQGGRADEQYF
-	TRBJ2-7	TRBV5-1	TRBD1	TGCGCCAGCAGCTTCCGGACAGGCTCGGAAGAGCAGTACTTC	CASSFRTGSEEQYF
-	TRBJ2-5	TRBV9	-	TGTGCCAGCAGCACCCTCGGCGGGCTCCAAGAGACCCAGTACTTC	CASSTLGGLQETQYF
-	TRBJ1-1	TRBV10-3	-	TGTGCCATCAGTGAAAACAGCCTGAACACTGAAGCTTTCTTT	CAISENSLNTEAFF
-	TRBJ2-3	TRBV2	TRBD1	TGTGCCAGCAGGGGGACAGCGAGCACAGATACGCAGTATTTT	CASRGTASTDTQYF
-	TRBJ1-3	TRBV29-1	-	TGCAGCGTTGAAGGCTTGGGGGAGGGAAACACCATATATTTT	CSVEGLGEGNTIYF
-	TRBJ2-5	TRBV7-2	TRBD2	TGTGCCAGCAGCTTGACTAGCGGGAGGCCACGGAGGGTAGAAGAGACCCAGTACTTC	CASSLTSGRPRRVEETQYF
-	TRBJ1-5	TRBV6-5	-	TGTGCCAGCAGCCCCGTCTATTCCAATCAGCCCCAGCATTTT	CASSPVYSNQPQHF
few	TRBJ2-1	TRBV10-3	-	TGTGCCATCAGTGTTTCCGGGAATAATGAGCAGTTCTTC	CAISVSGNNEQFF
once	TRBJ2-6	TRBV10-3	-	TGTGCCATCAGTGTGGGCTCTGGGGCCAACGTCCTGACTTTC	CAISVGSGANVLTF